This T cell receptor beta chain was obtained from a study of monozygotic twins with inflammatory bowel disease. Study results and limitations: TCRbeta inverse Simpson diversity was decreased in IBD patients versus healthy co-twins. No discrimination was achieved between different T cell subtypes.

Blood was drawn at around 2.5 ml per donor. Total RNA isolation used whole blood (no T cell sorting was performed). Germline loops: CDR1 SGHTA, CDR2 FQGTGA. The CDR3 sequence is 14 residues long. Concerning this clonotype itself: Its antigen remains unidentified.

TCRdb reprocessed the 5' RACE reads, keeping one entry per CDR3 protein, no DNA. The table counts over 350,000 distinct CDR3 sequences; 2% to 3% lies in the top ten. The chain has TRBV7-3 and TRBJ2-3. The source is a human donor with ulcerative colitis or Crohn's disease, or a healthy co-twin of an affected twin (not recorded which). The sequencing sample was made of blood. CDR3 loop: CASSSLGDTDTQYF.